The entry below describes one T cell receptor (beta chain). Its antigen is still unknown. The use of a sample-barcoded 5' primer and a J-beta primer mix characterized a second PCR of about 7 to 12 cycles. TCRdb used MiXCR to reprocess the 5' RACE reads, holding one entry per CDR3 protein. This table holds about 400,000 distinct CDR3 sequences, about 52% found once. Trimming removed 4 bases from V and 4 bases from J, with 11 bases in between. Germline lookup yields CDR1 SGDLS and CDR2 YYNGEE. The CDR3 runs to 13 residues. This entry is derived from a study of blood T cells in healthy people across ages. The wider study: In model experiments, template switching was able to capture about one barcoded beta molecule for every two T cells that were present.

Study-level findings and limits: In older individuals, TCR beta diversity per million T cells was lower, falling roughly linearly with age. Those diversity estimates obtained from one million T cells were thought to be underestimates. Strong correlation was found linking TCR beta diversity to naive T cell percentage.

The clonotype was recovered from a man between 60 and 70 years old in good health. The specimen was blood. V gene TRBV9 combines with J gene TRBJ1-2, with unresolved D. The CDR3 loop reads CASSPARAYGYTF. The CDR3 DNA reads as TGTGCCAGCAGCCCCGCCCGGGCCTATGGCTACACCTTC. The variable domain in full, with the rest retrieved from reference TRBV9 and TRBJ1-2, is DSGVTQTPKHLITATGQRVTLRCSPRSGDLSVYWYQQSLDQGLQFLIQYYNGEERAKGNILERFSAQQFPDLHSELNLSSLELGDSALYFCASSPARAYGYTFGSGTRLTVV.